Following are 32 T cell receptor beta chains from one sample sequenced in a study of blood T cell repertoires in COVID-19. The table came from immunoSEQ multiplex PCR; TCRdb's copy has only in-frame clones and leaves some out. The repertoire holds about 200,000 clones, with 70% to 85% as singletons. Material: PBMCs or T cells enriched from blood (not recorded which). The receptors derive from a man in his forties who had recovered from COVID-19.

This clone was counted a single time. This sequence joins TRBV18 and TRBJ2-5; 7 bases fit TRBD2. The CDR3 is 14 amino acids. Losses at the gene ends were 6 bases for V and 4 bases for J; bases not matched to a gene: 8. Germline values: CDR1 KGHSH, CDR2 LQKENI. The CDR3 spells CASSPTTSVETQYF. As DNA, the CDR3 is TGTGCCAGCTCCCCCACCACTAGCGTAGAGACCCAGTACTTC. Based on the CDR3 plus reference TRBV18 and TRBJ2-5, the full variable domain is NAGVMQNPRHLVRRRGQEARLRCSPMKGHSHVYWYRQLPEEGLKFMVYLQKENIIDESGMPKERFSAEFPKEGPSILRIQQVVRGDSAAYFCASSPTTSVETQYFGPGTRLLVL.

The chain couples TRBV6-5 to TRBJ2-5, with D perhaps matching TRBD1 (6 bases). Germline CDR1 MNHEY, CDR2 SVGAGI. Trimming cost V 6 bases and J 3 bases, with 14 bases left between them. This CDR3 comprises 14 residues. CDR3 region: CASRQQGRKETQYF. The CDR3 DNA reads TGTGCCAGCAGACAACAGGGTAGAAAAGAGACCCAGTACTTC.

This clone was recorded once. Here the CDR3 DNA reads TGTGCCAGCAGTTTCGGGTCAGGGGGCTTCTACGAGCAGTACTTC. This translates into CASSFGSGGFYEQYF. This chain uses TRBV27 with TRBJ2-7; TRBD1 aligns across 8 bases. The CDR3 runs 15 residues. The J segment lost 3 bases and the V segment lost 3 bases, leaving 7 bases of the junction unmatched. Germline CDR1 MNHEY, CDR2 SMNVEV (reference sequence).

The rearrangement links TRBV7-9 to TRBJ1-2; D ambiguous. V was pared by 2 bases and J by 4 bases, with 14 bases between. Germline V lookup: CDR1 SEHNR, CDR2 FQNEAQ (reference sequence). CDR3 length: 15 amino acids. The CDR3 sequence: CASSLQPTTSYGYTF. The DNA of the CDR3 is TGTGCCAGCAGCTTACAGCCGACAACGAGCTATGGCTACACCTTC.

This clone showed up just once. The chain has TRBV27 and TRBJ2-3, with D possibly TRBD1 on 6 matching bases. The CDR3 sequence is 14 residues long. V lost 6 bases to trimming and J lost 0 bases, with 10 bases between them. The germline gives CDR1 MNHEY, CDR2 SMNVEV (reference sequence). CDR3 residues: CASRGAFSTDTQYF. CDR3 coding DNA: TGTGCCAGCAGGGGGGCTTTTAGCACAGATACGCAGTATTTT.

The chain joins TRBV2 to TRBJ1-1; tentative D call: TRBD1 (6 bases). Per the germline V gene, CDR1 is SNHLY and CDR2 is FYNNEI. The CDR3 totals 12 residues. V gave up 10 bases and J gave up 1 base, with 10 bases separating them. The CDR3 region is CATGTSNTEAFF. The CDR3 bases are TGTGCCACCGGGACATCGAACACTGAAGCTTTCTTT.

This chain connects TRBV10-1 to TRBJ2-3, with TRBD2 as a possible D gene (5 bases). V was pared by 8 bases and J by 2 bases, with 23 bases between. The CDR3 is made up of 17 amino acids. Germline V gene sequence: CDR1 WNHNN, CDR2 SYGVQD (reference sequence). The CDR3 bases are TGCGCCAGCGGATCTTTGGGTTTCCCGGGGATCACAGATACGCAGTATTTT. Its protein is CASGSLGFPGITDTQYF.

V gene TRBV2 combines with J gene TRBJ1-5; D remains unclear. The germline V and J ends were trimmed by 3 bases and 2 bases, with 8 bases remaining between them. This CDR3 spans 14 amino acids. CDR1 and CDR2 (germline): SNHLY, FYNNEI. The CDR3 bases are TGTGCCAGCAGTGACGCGCCGGGCAATCAGCCCCAGCATTTT. Its protein product is CASSDAPGNQPQHF.

The V and J genes are TRBV4-2 and TRBJ1-1, with 7 bases aligning to TRBD1. In germline, CDR1 is LGHNA, CDR2 YNFKEQ. The V segment lost 2 bases and the J segment 4 bases; nucleotides outside the gene matches: 4. The CDR3 sequence is 14 residues long. For the CDR3, the DNA is TGTGCCAGCAGCCAAACCCGACAGGGCACTGAAGCTTTCTTT. Encoded protein: CASSQTRQGTEAFF.

V and J are TRBV6-1 and TRBJ2-5; D possibly corresponds to TRBD2 (7 bases). This CDR3 has 14 residues. Germline V CDR1 and CDR2: MNHNS, SASEGT. Trimming shortened V by 2 bases and J by 5 bases, and 12 bases separated the two germline ends. CDR3: CASSERGGRETQYF. The CDR3 coding sequence is TGTGCCAGCAGTGAAAGGGGGGGAAGGGAGACCCAGTACTTC.

This CDR3 reads CAWGDTTGLFF. Written as DNA, the CDR3 is TGTGCCTGGGGCGACACAACGGGATTGTTTTTT. The genes are TRBV30 and TRBJ1-4, with unresolved D. CDR3 length: 11 residues. Germline CDR1 is GTSNPN and CDR2 is SVGIG (reference sequence). The ends were cut back, 5 bases at V and 15 bases at J, with 16 bases in the middle.

The chain uses TRBV7-9 and TRBJ2-4; D possibly corresponds to TRBD2 (6 bases). The CDR3 runs to 16 residues. Trimming removed 6 bases from V and 0 bases from J, with 15 bases in between. Germline assignment: CDR1 SEHNR and CDR2 FQNEAQ (reference sequence). CDR3 coding DNA: TGTGCCAGCAGGAGATGGGGGGTACAAGCCAAAAACATTCAGTACTTC. This translates into CASRRWGVQAKNIQYF.

The rearrangement links TRBV25-1 to TRBJ1-4; a weak D match, TRBD1 (6 bases). Germline CDR1 MGHDK, CDR2 SYGVNS. The ends were cut back, 4 bases at V and 8 bases at J, with 14 bases in the middle. The length of the CDR3 is 14 residues. This CDR3 reads CASSVTGLGEKLFF. CDR3 DNA sequence: TGTGCCAGCAGTGTAACAGGGTTAGGGGAAAAACTGTTTTTT.

The chain combines TRBV11-1 with TRBJ2-5; 7 bases fit TRBD2. Trimming removed 1 base from V and 7 bases from J; junction bases left unmatched: 6. This CDR3 has 14 residues. Germline V gene sequence: CDR1 SGHAT, CDR2 FQDESV (reference sequence). CDR3 residues: CASSLESSGRTQYF. The CDR3 nucleotides are TGTGCCAGCAGCTTAGAGTCTAGCGGTAGGACCCAGTACTTC.

The chain couples TRBV5-8 to TRBJ2-6; perhaps TRBD1 as D (6 bases). In germline, CDR1 is SGHTS, CDR2 YDEGEE. This CDR3 is 16 amino acids long. The ends were cut back, 4 bases at V and 4 bases at J, with 15 bases in the middle. CDR3 region: CASSLGQRSGANVLTF. The CDR3 bases are TGTGCCAGCAGCCTCGGACAGAGGTCCGGGGCCAACGTCCTGACTTTC. The full variable domain, in which reference TRBV5-8 and TRBJ2-6 provide the parts outside the CDR3, is EAGVTQSPTHLIKTRGQQATLRCSPISGHTSVYWYQQALGLGLQFLLWYDEGEERNRGNFPPRFSGRQFPNYSSELNVNALELEDSALYLCASSLGQRSGANVLTFGAGSRLTVL.

The chain recombines TRBV11-2 with TRBJ1-1, with 10 positions matching TRBD1. Trimming cost V 4 bases and J 1 base; bases outside gene matches: 3. The germline V gene has CDR1 SGHAT and CDR2 FQNNGV. The CDR3 is made up of 15 amino acids. CDR3 loop: CASSSRTGGNTEAFF. The CDR3 bases are TGTGCCAGCAGCTCCCGGACAGGGGGGAACACTGAAGCTTTCTTT.

This clone came up a few times. The chain joins TRBV4-1 to TRBJ2-5; a weak D match, TRBD2 (6 bases). V dropped 0 bases and J dropped 7 bases, with 12 bases sitting between them. This CDR3 is built from 14 residues. Looked up from germline, CDR1 is MGHRA and CDR2 is YSYEKL. The chain's CDR3 is CASSQDGGSGTQYF. The CDR3 bases are TGCGCCAGCAGCCAAGACGGGGGTTCAGGGACCCAGTACTTC.

The chain couples TRBV5-4 to TRBJ2-1, with 7 bases lining up with TRBD1. V shed 0 bases, J shed 6 bases, and the junction held 6 bases outside the gene matches. The CDR3 has 15 residues. In germline, CDR1 is SGHNT, CDR2 YYREEE (reference sequence). CDR3 sequence reads: CASSLGQGTVNEQFF. In nucleotides, the CDR3 is TGTGCCAGCAGCTTGGGACAGGGAACGGTCAATGAGCAGTTCTTC. The full variable domain, rest sourced from reference TRBV5-4 and TRBJ2-1, is ETGVTQSPTHLIKTRGQQVTLRCSSQSGHNTVSWYQQALGQGPQFIFQYYREEENGRGNFPPRFSGLQFPNYSSELNVNALELDDSALYLCASSLGQGTVNEQFFGPGTRLTVL.

The chain combines TRBV28 with TRBJ2-7; 8 bases align to TRBD1. In germline, CDR1 is MDHEN, CDR2 SYDVKM. With 3 bases clipped from V and 5 bases from J, the junction kept 6 bases outside the gene matches. This CDR3 region has 14 residues. The CDR3 region has the DNA TGTGCCAGCAGTTTCCGACAGGGGAAGGACGAGCAGTACTTC. It codes for CASSFRQGKDEQYF.

The gene calls are TRBV29-1 and TRBJ1-1, with D possibly being TRBD1 (6 bases). Trimming took 7 bases from V and 1 from J, leaving 13 bases between them. The germline V gene encodes CDR1 SQVTM and CDR2 ANQGSEA. The CDR3 has 13 residues. CDR3 DNA: TGCAGCGCCAAAGCGGACAGGAACACTGAAGCTTTCTTT. Translated, it gives CSAKADRNTEAFF.

This chain uses TRBV5-1 with TRBJ2-2; 8 nucleotides align to TRBD1. From germline, CDR1 is SGHRS and CDR2 YFSETQ. CDR3 length: 16 residues. Trimming removed 4 bases from V and 3 bases from J; junction bases left unmatched: 8. The CDR3 nucleotides are TGCGCCAGCAGCCGACCCTCGACAGGGGACACCGGGGAGCTGTTTTTT. This sequence encodes CASSRPSTGDTGELFF.

This chain uses TRBV5-5 with TRBJ1-1; D is ambiguous. Germline values: CDR1 SGHKS, CDR2 YYEKEE (reference sequence). This CDR3 region has 15 residues. The V and J ends lost 2 bases and 1 base respectively, with 12 bases between them. The CDR3 nucleotides read TGTGCCAGCAGCTTTGATGGAGCGACGAACACTGAAGCTTTCTTT. It encodes CASSFDGATNTEAFF.

The chain joins TRBV9 to TRBJ2-7, with TRBD1 as a possible D gene (6 bases). The CDR3 extends over 15 amino acids. V lost 0 bases and J 2 bases, leaving 12 bases between the germline ends. Germline values: CDR1 SGDLS, CDR2 YYNGEE. The CDR3 bases are TGTGCCAGCAGCGTAGCGCCAGGGGTAGCCTACGAGCAGTACTTC. This codes for CASSVAPGVAYEQYF.

The V and J genes are TRBV6-6 and TRBJ2-7, with 9 nucleotides matching TRBD1. Germline-derived CDR1 and CDR2 are MNHNY and SVGAGI (reference sequence). V was pared by 6 bases and J by 0 bases, with 6 bases of the junction left unmatched. The CDR3 is 15 amino acids. In nucleotides, the CDR3 is TGTGCCAGCAGAAGCCGGGACAGGGTCTCCTACGAGCAGTACTTC. It translates to CASRSRDRVSYEQYF.

This clone was seen once. The chain couples TRBV5-5 to TRBJ2-3; D unresolved. Trimming cost V 4 bases and J 2 bases, with 11 bases left between them. This CDR3 contains 14 residues. Germline V CDR1 and CDR2: SGHKS, YYEKEE (reference sequence). CDR3 region: CASSPSVLTDTQYF. In nucleotides, the CDR3 is TGTGCCAGCAGCCCTAGTGTCCTCACAGATACGCAGTATTTT.

Many counts were recorded for this clone. The genes are TRBV5-1 and TRBJ1-1, with unresolved D. Germline lookup yields CDR1 SGHRS and CDR2 YFSETQ. CDR3 size: 15 residues. Trimming shortened V by 0 bases and J by 3 bases, and 12 bases separated the two germline ends. The CDR3 coding sequence is TGCGCCAGCAGCTTGGGAGGTTCTCTTGACACTGAAGCTTTCTTT. Amino acid sequence: CASSLGGSLDTEAFF.

The gene calls are TRBV18 and TRBJ2-7, with a tentative D call TRBD1 (5 bases). Germline V gives CDR1 KGHSH, CDR2 LQKENI. The CDR3 spans 12 residues. The germline V and J ends were trimmed by 0 bases and 7 bases, with 7 bases remaining between them. The CDR3 here is CASSPPTGEQYF. The CDR3 DNA reads TGTGCCAGCTCACCACCTACAGGTGAGCAGTACTTC.

This clone was detected only once. The rearrangement uses TRBV20-1 and TRBJ2-7; TRBD2 is a possible D gene (5 bases). With 7 bases removed from V and 3 bases from J, the gap between germline ends came to 10 bases. Germline assignment: CDR1 DFQATT and CDR2 SNEGSKA (reference sequence). This CDR3 is 11 amino acids long. CDR3 sequence: CSVASHYEQYF. In DNA form, the CDR3 reads TGCAGTGTAGCGAGCCACTACGAGCAGTACTTC.

The chain recombines TRBV3-1 (or the pseudogene TRBV3-2) with TRBJ2-6; 7 nucleotides match TRBD1. Trimming cost V 4 bases and J 4 bases; bases outside gene matches: 4. Germline-derived CDR1 and CDR2 are LGHDT and YNNKEL (reference sequence). This CDR3 has 15 amino acids. CDR3 nucleotides: TGTGCCAGCAGCCCACAGGGGCGGGGGGCCAACGTCCTGACTTTC. It translates to CASSPQGRGANVLTF.

The CDR3 DNA reads TGTGCCAGCAGTTACCACGGCCGGGACACCTTC. Translation: CASSYHGRDTF. The chain links TRBV6-5 to TRBJ1-2; no definite D call. The CDR3 is 11 residues long. V dropped 2 bases and J dropped 12 bases, with 10 bases sitting between them. Germline V gene sequence: CDR1 MNHEY, CDR2 SVGAGI.

V gene TRBV5-4 combines with J gene TRBJ1-1, with D uncertain. The V end was cut by 1 base, the J end by 3 bases, with 7 bases between. In germline, CDR1 is SGHNT, CDR2 YYREEE (reference sequence). This CDR3 comprises 13 residues. The CDR3 is CASSLQQYTEAFF. The CDR3 nucleotides read TGTGCCAGCAGCTTGCAACAGTACACTGAAGCTTTCTTT.

The chain carries TRBV28 and TRBJ1-6; the match to TRBD1 covers 7 bases. V shed 4 bases, J shed 9 bases, and the junction held 12 bases outside the gene matches. Germline CDR1 reads MDHEN; CDR2 reads SYDVKM. CDR3 length equals 16 residues. The CDR3 protein is CASSYPTGTEGSPLHF. In DNA, the CDR3 is TGTGCCAGCAGTTACCCGACCGGGACAGAGGGTTCACCCCTCCACTTT.